The next 14 T cell receptor beta chains were all read from a single sample in a study of Ad26.COV2.S vaccination and SARS-CoV-2 variants. The method was immunoSEQ multiplex PCR; TCRdb's version includes in-frame clones alone and lacks a portion of them. The data show some 320,000 clones, around four fifths seen once. This sample's treatment: about 20 received Ad26.COV2.S at low or high dose, single or two shots; 5 received placebo; per-sample allocation not given. All samples were drawn on day 63, counting from the first vaccine or placebo injection. Sequencing used peripheral blood, obtained in a trial of Ad26.COV2.S vaccine versus placebo. These receptors were obtained from a person aged 18-65 years who received the Ad26.COV2.S COVID-19 vaccine or a placebo.

The chain carries TRBV6-5 and TRBJ1-1; a weak D match, TRBD1 (5 bases). The CDR3 contains 13 residues. The germline V and J ends were trimmed by 5 bases and 11 bases, with 18 bases remaining between them. CDR1 MNHEY and CDR2 SVGAGI come from the germline V gene. The CDR3 is CASSRGVGGRAFF. Here the CDR3 DNA reads TGTGCCAGCAGTCGAGGGGTGGGCGGTCGGGCTTTCTTT.

The CDR3 protein is CASTRVPNYGYTF. CDR3 in DNA: TGTGCCAGCACCAGGGTTCCTAACTATGGCTACACCTTC. This chain joins TRBV6-5 and TRBJ1-2; tentative D call: TRBD1 (5 bases). V was shortened by 7 bases and J by 0 bases, with 9 bases between the two germline ends. Germline CDR1 reads MNHEY; CDR2 reads SVGAGI. The CDR3 extends over 13 amino acids.

The J gene is TRBJ1-2, the V gene TRBV27; unclear D gene. CDR1 is MNHEY and CDR2 is SMNVEV in the germline V gene (reference sequence). The CDR3 runs to 13 residues. V was trimmed by 6 bases and J by 1 base, leaving 9 bases between them. The CDR3 DNA sequence: TGTGCCAGCAGCCCCGGAGGTAACTATGGCTACACCTTC. It yields the protein CASSPGGNYGYTF.

As concerns this clone: One junction end disagrees with the germline gene, perhaps due to a read error. This chain connects TRBV15 to TRBJ2-5; 11 nucleotides line up with TRBD2. The germline V gene has CDR1 LNHNV and CDR2 YYDKDF (reference sequence). CDR3 length: 17 residues. The CDR3 bases are TGTGCCACCAGCAGAGCCCTGATAGCGGGGGGGCAAGACACCCAGTACTTC. Its translation is CATSRALIAGGQDTQYF.

The rearrangement links TRBV3-1 (or the pseudogene TRBV3-2) to TRBJ2-1; 10 positions match TRBD1. The CDR3 has 15 amino acids. V lost 4 bases to trimming and J lost 5 bases; unmatched junction nucleotides: 5. Germline V gene lookup returns CDR1 LGHDT and CDR2 YNNKEL (reference sequence). CDR3 bases: TGTGCCAGCAGCCCTGCCGGGACAGGGGACAATGAGCAGTTCTTC. Residues: CASSPAGTGDNEQFF.

In this sample, this clone turned up a few times. In DNA, the CDR3 is TGTGCCAGCAGTGATGGCTTAACCTACGAGCAGTACTTC. Protein sequence: CASSDGLTYEQYF. The V gene is TRBV2, the J gene TRBJ2-7, with D unclear. Germline assignment: CDR1 SNHLY and CDR2 FYNNEI. The V and J ends lost 3 bases and 2 bases respectively, with 8 bases between them. CDR3 length: 13 residues.

The rearrangement uses TRBV2 and TRBJ2-7; D remains ambiguous. Germline CDR1 is SNHLY and CDR2 is FYNNEI. This CDR3 is built from 14 residues. V was pared by 8 bases and J by 3 bases, with 17 bases between. This CDR3 is CASAREGGYYEQYF. The CDR3 nucleotides read TGTGCCAGCGCTCGAGAAGGCGGCTACTACGAGCAGTACTTC.

V and J are TRBV9 and TRBJ1-2, with 8 bases that match TRBD1. CDR3 length: 15 residues. V lost 0 bases to trimming and J lost 8 bases; unmatched junction nucleotides: 9. Germline V CDR1 and CDR2: SGDLS, YYNGEE. CDR3: CASSVVGQGAGGYTF. The CDR3 nucleotides are TGTGCCAGCAGCGTAGTGGGGCAGGGGGCAGGAGGCTACACCTTC.

The CDR3 bases are TGTGCCAGCAGCCCCTTCGGTGCCACCGAGCAGTACTTC. This translates into CASSPFGATEQYF. V and J are TRBV9 and TRBJ2-7; D unresolved. Germline CDR1 is SGDLS and CDR2 is YYNGEE. V was clipped by 4 bases and J by 6 bases, with 14 bases between them. This CDR3 contains 13 residues.

V and J are TRBV7-8 and TRBJ2-2; D possibly corresponds to TRBD2 (6 bases). Germline V gene sequence: CDR1 SGHVS, CDR2 FQNEAQ. The germline V and J ends were trimmed by 2 bases and 2 bases, with 12 bases remaining between them. This CDR3 comprises 16 residues. The CDR3 nucleotides are TGTGCCAGCAGCTTATATCGGCGGGGAAACACCGGGGAGCTGTTTTTT. This translates into CASSLYRRGNTGELFF.

The V and J genes are TRBV7-8 and TRBJ2-7, with 9 bases fitting TRBD1. V lost 1 base and J lost 6; bases outside the gene matches: 4. Germline V gene sequence: CDR1 SGHVS, CDR2 FQNEAQ. The CDR3 is 14 amino acids. In DNA, the CDR3 is TGTGCCAGCAGCTTAGGGGCGACAGGGGGCGAGCAGTACTTC. Amino acid sequence: CASSLGATGGEQYF.

The chain is built from TRBV6-5 and TRBJ2-5; TRBD2 aligns across 8 bases. The CDR3 spans 16 residues. In germline, CDR1 is MNHEY, CDR2 SVGAGI. J lost 5 bases, V lost 2 bases, and 10 bases had no gene match. The CDR3, as DNA: TGTGCCAGCAGTTACACCCGGACTAGCTTAGGCGAGACCCAGTACTTC. Translating gives CASSYTRTSLGETQYF.

The chain has TRBV18 and TRBJ2-5; no clear D gene. The CDR3 runs 15 residues. Trimming pared 6 bases from V and 3 bases from J, leaving 17 bases between. Germline loops: CDR1 KGHSH, CDR2 LQKENI. CDR3 bases: TGTGCCAGCTCCACGAATTGGCAGTCAAAAGAGACCCAGTACTTC. This translates into CASSTNWQSKETQYF.

The chain carries TRBV6-6 and TRBJ1-5; no clear D. Trimming removed 2 bases at V and 4 bases at J, with 6 bases between. The V gene's germline CDR1 is MNHNY and CDR2 SVGAGI (reference sequence). The CDR3 consists of 13 residues. CDR3 nucleotides: TGTGCCAGCAGTTACCGCACAAATCAGCCCCAGCATTTT. Residues: CASSYRTNQPQHF.